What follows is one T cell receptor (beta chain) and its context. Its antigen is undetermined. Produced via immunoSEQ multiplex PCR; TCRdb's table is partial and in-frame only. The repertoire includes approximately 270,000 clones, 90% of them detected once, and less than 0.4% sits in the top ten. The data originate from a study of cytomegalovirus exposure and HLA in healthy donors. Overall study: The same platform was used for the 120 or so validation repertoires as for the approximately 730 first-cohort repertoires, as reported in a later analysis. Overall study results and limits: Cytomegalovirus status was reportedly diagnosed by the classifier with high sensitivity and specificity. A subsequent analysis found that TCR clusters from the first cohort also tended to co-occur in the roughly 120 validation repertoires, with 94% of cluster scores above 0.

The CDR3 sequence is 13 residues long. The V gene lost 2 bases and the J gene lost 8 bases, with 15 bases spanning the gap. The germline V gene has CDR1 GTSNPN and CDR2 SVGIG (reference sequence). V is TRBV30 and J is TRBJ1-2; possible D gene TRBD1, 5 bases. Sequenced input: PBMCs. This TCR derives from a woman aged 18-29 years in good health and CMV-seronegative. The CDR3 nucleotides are TGTGCCTGGAGTATTAGTGCTCGGGGGGGCTACACCTTC. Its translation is CAWSISARGGYTF.